The 28 T cell receptor beta chains given below trace back to one sample, sequenced in a study of CD8 T cells in ankylosing spondylitis. MiXCR was run by TCRdb on the 5' RACE reads, yielding one entry per CDR3 protein. The sample records under 400,000 distinct CDR3 sequences, 11% being singletons. Sequenced sample: blood, either unsorted or a sorted T cell fraction (not recorded which). Receptors originate from a female donor with ankylosing spondylitis or in good health (not recorded which).

CDR3 loop: CASSQTAGGGNEQFF. The CDR3 DNA follows: TGCGCCAGCAGCCAAACAGCGGGGGGAGGGAATGAGCAGTTCTTC. V gene TRBV5-1 combines with J gene TRBJ2-1, with 9 positions matching TRBD2. The germline V gene has CDR1 SGHRS and CDR2 YFSETQ. The CDR3 totals 15 residues. J lost 7 bases, V lost 4 bases, and 9 bases had no gene match.

This clonotype was recorded many times. J is TRBJ1-2 and V is TRBV29-1; 10 nucleotides align to TRBD1. The CDR3 is made up of 13 amino acids. The germline V gene encodes CDR1 SQVTM and CDR2 ANQGSEA. V dropped 3 bases and J dropped 3; count of bases not matched to a gene: 1. This chain's CDR3 is CSVEGQGHYGYTF. The CDR3 DNA reads TGCAGCGTTGAGGGACAGGGGCACTATGGCTACACCTTC.

The chain carries TRBV12-3 or TRBV12-4 and TRBJ2-1, with TRBD2 matching 8 bases. This CDR3 is built from 15 residues. V was clipped by 3 bases and J by 3 bases; unmatched bases: 4. This CDR3 reads CASSLLAGLYNEQFF. In DNA, the CDR3 is TGTGCCAGCAGTTTGTTAGCGGGGCTCTACAATGAGCAGTTCTTC.

This clonotype was seen many times. The CDR3 coding sequence is TGCAGTGCTAGAGGCGAGGGGGTTCTTGGTGAAGCTTTCTTT. It specifies CSARGEGVLGEAFF. The V call is TRBV20-1, the J call TRBJ1-1; tentative D call: TRBD1 (6 bases). The CDR3 covers 14 residues. Germline assignment: CDR1 DFQATT and CDR2 SNEGSKA (reference sequence). Trimming pared 1 base from V and 7 bases from J, leaving 16 bases between.

The chain joins TRBV29-1 to TRBJ2-1; maybe TRBD1 (5 bases). CDR1 and CDR2 from the germline V gene are SQVTM and ANQGSEA. V gave up 7 bases and J gave up 6 bases, with 10 bases separating them. The CDR3 is made up of 11 amino acids. CDR3 protein: CSDGQGNEQFF. The CDR3 nucleotides read TGCAGCGACGGTCAGGGCAATGAGCAGTTCTTC.

This clonotype was seen more than once but under ten times. Written as DNA, the CDR3 is TGTGCCAGCTCACCCCAGGGGCGCGGAGGCTATGGCTACACCTTC. As protein: CASSPQGRGGYGYTF. J is TRBJ1-2 and V is TRBV18; a possible D gene is TRBD1 (6 bases). V dropped 3 bases and J dropped 4 bases, with 15 bases sitting between them. Germline CDR1 reads KGHSH; CDR2 reads LQKENI. This CDR3 is 15 amino acids long.

Ten or more counts support this clonotype. This chain uses TRBV11-2 with TRBJ2-7; D call uncertain. The CDR3 is 14 amino acids. V was trimmed by 7 bases and J by 3 bases, leaving 16 bases between them. CDR1 and CDR2 (germline): SGHAT, FQNNGV. CDR3 in amino acids: CASTSKGLSYEQYF. CDR3 in DNA: TGTGCCAGCACCTCGAAAGGGTTAAGCTACGAGCAGTACTTC.

A few counts support this clonotype. V is TRBV19 and J is TRBJ2-2; perhaps TRBD1 as D (6 bases). This CDR3 contains 17 residues. Deletions cut 6 bases from V and 5 bases from J, with 22 bases between. The germline gives CDR1 LNHDA, CDR2 SQIVND (reference sequence). CDR3 DNA: TGTGCCAGTAGATCCCAGGGGCGGGCTCACGGAACCGGGGAGCTGTTTTTT. This sequence encodes CASRSQGRAHGTGELFF. The variable domain in full, completed from reference TRBV19 and TRBJ2-2, reads DGGITQSPKYLFRKEGQNVTLSCEQNLNHDAMYWYRQDPGQGLRLIYYSQIVNDFQKGDIAEGYSVSREKKESFPLTVTSAQKNPTAFYLCASRSQGRAHGTGELFFGEGSRLTVL.

In the case of this clonotype: This may be a read error: a much more frequent sequence differs by one nucleotide. This rearrangement joins TRBV20-1 to TRBJ2-7; 9 positions agree with TRBD2. The CDR3 runs to 16 residues. Looked up from germline, CDR1 is DFQATT and CDR2 is SNEGSKA (reference sequence). The CDR3 nucleotides read TGCAGTGCTAGAAGGCGGGAGGGCCAGGTGTGGTACGAGCAGTCCTTC. Translated: CSARRREGQVWYEQSF.

Ten or more counts support this clonotype. The rearrangement joins TRBV6-1 to TRBJ2-1, with 15 nucleotides matching TRBD2. The germline V gene encodes CDR1 MNHNS and CDR2 SASEGT. There are 18 residues in the CDR3. Trimming at V came to 6 bases and at J to 2 bases, leaving 8 bases not matched to a gene. The DNA for the CDR3 is TGTGCCAGCAGCCTCGGACTAGCGGGGGGGCCGACCTACAATGAGCAGTTCTTC. Translating gives CASSLGLAGGPTYNEQFF.

This clonotype showed up just a few times. CDR3 protein: CSATSGGFYEQYF. Here the CDR3 DNA reads TGCAGTGCTACTAGCGGGGGGTTCTACGAGCAGTACTTC. The chain links TRBV20-1 to TRBJ2-7; 11 bases are a match to TRBD2. This CDR3 comprises 13 residues. The germline gives CDR1 DFQATT, CDR2 SNEGSKA (reference sequence). The ends lost 4 bases at V and 3 bases at J; junction bases unmatched: 2.

The J gene is TRBJ1-4, the V gene TRBV18, with unresolved D. There are 14 residues in the CDR3. V was cut by 2 bases and J by 0 bases, with 4 bases left in between. CDR1 and CDR2 (germline): KGHSH, LQKENI. CDR3 coding DNA: TGTGCCAGCTCACCAGCCCCAACTAATGAAAAACTGTTTTTT. It is translated as CASSPAPTNEKLFF. The full variable domain, its missing parts supplied by reference TRBV18 and TRBJ1-4, is NAGVMQNPRHLVRRRGQEARLRCSPMKGHSHVYWYRQLPEEGLKFMVYLQKENIIDESGMPKERFSAEFPKEGPSILRIQQVVRGDSAAYFCASSPAPTNEKLFFGSGTQLSVL.

J is TRBJ2-5 and V is TRBV5-1, with unresolved D. V dropped 1 base and J dropped 2 bases, with 9 bases sitting between them. Per germline, CDR1 SGHRS and CDR2 YFSETQ. The CDR3 is made up of 14 amino acids. CDR3: CASSLTGKQETQYF. The CDR3 coding sequence is TGCGCCAGCAGCTTGACTGGGAAACAAGAGACCCAGTACTTC.

This clonotype came up many times. This rearrangement joins TRBV20-1 to TRBJ2-7; TRBD2 matches at 9 bases. Germline V gene lookup returns CDR1 DFQATT and CDR2 SNEGSKA (reference sequence). Trimming cost V 2 bases and J 3 bases; bases outside gene matches: 5. This CDR3 has 14 residues. The CDR3 DNA reads TGCAGTGCTAGATTAGCGGGAGATCTCTACGAGCAGTACTTC. Translated: CSARLAGDLYEQYF.

The sample holds many counts of this clonotype. The chain links TRBV5-1 to TRBJ2-2, with 10 positions matching TRBD1. Germline V lookup: CDR1 SGHRS, CDR2 YFSETQ. Trimming cost V 3 bases and J 6 bases; bases outside gene matches: 8. The CDR3 contains 16 residues. DNA for the CDR3: TGCGCCAGCAGCTCCGGACAGGGGGGATATTCCGGGGAGCTGTTTTTT. The encoded protein is CASSSGQGGYSGELFF.

This clonotype was counted at least ten times. The chain employs TRBV27 and TRBJ2-5; 7 positions match TRBD2. The CDR3 is 16 amino acids. Per germline, CDR1 MNHEY and CDR2 SMNVEV (reference sequence). V was pared by 5 bases and J by 2 bases, with 11 bases of the junction left unmatched. DNA for the CDR3: TGTGCCAGCAGTCGGGGGACTAAAACAACTCAAGAGACCCAGTACTTC. It translates to CASSRGTKTTQETQYF.

This clonotype was seen repeatedly, ten times or more. This chain uses TRBV12-3 or TRBV12-4 with TRBJ1-1, with a tentative D call TRBD1 (5 bases). There are 14 residues in the CDR3. The V end lost 7 bases, the J end lost 2 bases, and 14 bases lay between the germline ends. CDR3 DNA sequence: TGTGCCAGCACGGGTCCGGGACGTAACACTGAAGCTTTCTTT. This codes for CASTGPGRNTEAFF.

This clonotype has at least ten counts. This rearrangement joins TRBV20-1 to TRBJ1-6; TRBD1 might be the D (6 bases). The CDR3 consists of 15 residues. V gave up 2 bases and J gave up 1 base, with 9 bases separating them. The germline V gene has CDR1 DFQATT and CDR2 SNEGSKA (reference sequence). DNA for the CDR3: TGCAGTGCTAGACCAGGGGAGTCCTATAATTCACCCCTCCACTTT. Amino acid sequence: CSARPGESYNSPLHF.

This clonotype was observed at least ten times. V gene TRBV29-1 combines with J gene TRBJ2-7; 10 bases map to TRBD1. V trimming: 4 bases; J trimming: 0 bases; junction bases outside the gene matches: 15. Germline values: CDR1 SQVTM, CDR2 ANQGSEA. This CDR3 contains 18 residues. For the CDR3, the DNA is TGCAGCGTTGCTACTCCTAGAACCGGGACAGGGGTCTCCTACGAGCAGTACTTC. Protein: CSVATPRTGTGVSYEQYF.

CDR3 in DNA: TGTGCCTGGAGTGCGAGACTAGCGGGGGTATACGAGCAGTACTTC. This gives the protein CAWSARLAGVYEQYF. This sequence joins TRBV30 and TRBJ2-7, with 12 positions matching TRBD2. The CDR3 spans 15 residues. CDR1 is GTSNPN and CDR2 is SVGIG in the germline V gene (reference sequence). Losses at the gene ends were 1 base for V and 4 bases for J; bases not matched to a gene: 5. Supplemented by reference TRBV30 and TRBJ2-7, the full variable domain reads SQTIHQWPATLVQPVGSPLSLECTVEGTSNPNLYWYRQAAGRGLQLLFYSVGIGQISSEVPQNLSASRPQDRQFILSSKKLLLSDSGFYLCAWSARLAGVYEQYFGPGTRLTVT.

This clonotype was recorded many times. The rearrangement joins TRBV12-3 or TRBV12-4 to TRBJ1-1, with TRBD1 matching over 9 bases. The CDR3 runs to 14 residues. V lost 3 bases to trimming and J lost 5 bases; unmatched junction nucleotides: 4. CDR3: CASSFGDRETEAFF. The CDR3 DNA reads TGTGCCAGCAGTTTTGGGGACAGGGAGACTGAAGCTTTCTTT.

The gene calls are TRBV7-6 and TRBJ2-1; TRBD1 matches at 10 bases. CDR3 length equals 17 residues. Per germline, CDR1 SGHVS and CDR2 FNYEAQ. Germline trimming cut 3 bases from V and 9 bases from J; bases unmatched to any gene: 14. The CDR3 DNA follows: TGTGCCAGCAGCTTTTCACTCGGGACAGGGGCGAGGGGTGAGCAGTTCTTC. Its translation: CASSFSLGTGARGEQFF.

This clonotype was detected ten times or more. The chain links TRBV25-1 to TRBJ2-4; D tentatively fits TRBD1 or TRBD2 (5 bases each). Per the germline V gene, CDR1 is MGHDK and CDR2 is SYGVNS. The CDR3 has 13 amino acids. Trimming shortened V by 10 bases and J by 7 bases, and 17 bases separated the two germline ends. The CDR3 sequence is CATLGPEGNIQYF. CDR3 sequence (DNA): TGTGCCACCCTGGGCCCCGAGGGGAACATTCAGTACTTC.

There are a few counts of this clonotype. This rearrangement joins TRBV20-1 to TRBJ2-5; 13 bases are a match to TRBD2. The CDR3 is 17 amino acids. The V and J ends lost 3 bases and 0 bases, in that order; junction bases with no gene match: 7. The germline V gene has CDR1 DFQATT and CDR2 SNEGSKA (reference sequence). CDR3 region: CSASRTSGRAYQETQYF. CDR3 nucleotides: TGCAGTGCTAGTAGGACTAGCGGGAGAGCGTACCAAGAGACCCAGTACTTC.

Many counts were recorded for this clonotype. The V and J genes are TRBV27 and TRBJ2-1, with 8 bases that match TRBD2. With V trimmed by 5 bases and J by 6 bases, 12 bases remained unmatched. The CDR3 has 16 residues. CDR1 and CDR2 (germline): MNHEY, SMNVEV (reference sequence). CDR3 loop: CASSGLSGTSPNEQFF. The CDR3 nucleotides read TGTGCCAGCAGTGGCCTTTCAGGGACTAGTCCCAATGAGCAGTTCTTC.

This sequence joins TRBV24-1 and TRBJ1-5; no reliable D call. V dropped 4 bases and J dropped 0 bases, with 3 bases sitting between them. The CDR3 extends over 13 amino acids. Germline CDR1 and CDR2: KGHDR and SFDVKD. CDR3 sequence: CATSENSNQPQHF. The CDR3 region has the DNA TGTGCCACCAGTGAGAATAGCAATCAGCCCCAGCATTTT.

This clonotype was counted ten times or more. The chain recombines TRBV9 with TRBJ1-1, with D perhaps TRBD1 (5 bases). The CDR3 runs 16 residues. Per the germline V gene, CDR1 is SGDLS and CDR2 is YYNGEE. V lost 4 bases, J lost 0 bases, and 16 bases lay in between. This CDR3 is CASSLPTSGMNTEAFF. The CDR3 DNA reads as TGTGCCAGCAGCTTACCGACGTCAGGGATGAACACTGAAGCTTTCTTT.

The sample holds many counts of this clonotype. The chain is built from TRBV5-5 and TRBJ1-1, with D maybe TRBD1 (6 bases). V lost 0 bases and J 6 bases, leaving 9 bases between the germline ends. CDR1 SGHKS and CDR2 YYEKEE come from the germline V gene (reference sequence). The CDR3 is made up of 13 amino acids. The CDR3 sequence: CASSLGDNPEAFF. The CDR3 DNA sequence: TGTGCCAGCAGCTTGGGGGACAACCCTGAAGCTTTCTTT.